The 30 T cell receptor beta chains listed next were all sequenced from one sample in a study of control samples from healthy donors and cancer patients. Sequenced by immunoSEQ multiplex PCR; TCRdb stores in-frame clones only, minus some. This sample has tens of thousands of clones, with around 90% found just once. Sequenced input: PBMCs. The receptors were sampled from a man between 40 and 49 years old with colorectal cancer.

The DNA for the CDR3 is TGCGCCAGCAGCTTGTCTGGCGGCGACAATCAGCCCCAGCATTTT. Amino acids: CASSLSGGDNQPQHF. The chain has TRBV5-1 and TRBJ1-5; D remains unclear. V lost 1 base and J lost 3, with 11 bases in between. Germline V gives CDR1 SGHRS, CDR2 YFSETQ. The CDR3 runs 15 residues.

The V and J genes are TRBV4-3 and TRBJ2-6, with D unclear. The CDR3 totals 14 residues. The V end was cut by 1 base, the J end by 2 bases, with 3 bases between. CDR1 and CDR2 from the germline V gene are LGHNA and YSLEER. The CDR3 region is CASSQGPGANVLTF. The CDR3 region has the DNA TGCGCCAGCAGCCAAGGGCCTGGGGCCAACGTCCTGACTTTC.

The rearrangement uses TRBV2 and TRBJ1-4; TRBD1 matches 7 bases. The length of the CDR3 is 15 residues. With 6 bases clipped from V and 5 bases from J, the junction kept 9 bases outside the gene matches. Germline CDR1 reads SNHLY; CDR2 reads FYNNEI. The CDR3 DNA reads TGTGCCAGCAGCAATACCGGGACAGAGAATGAAAAACTGTTTTTT. It is translated as CASSNTGTENEKLFF.

This chain joins TRBV7-6 and TRBJ2-3; a possible D gene is TRBD2 (5 bases). V was cut by 5 bases and J by 5 bases, with 8 bases left in between. The V gene's germline CDR1 is SGHVS and CDR2 FNYEAQ. The CDR3 loop spans 12 amino acids. The CDR3 DNA follows: TGTGCCAGCAGCCAGGCGGGAGATACGCAGTATTTT. Translation gives CASSQAGDTQYF. Complete variable domain (other parts from reference TRBV7-6 and TRBJ2-3): GAGVSQSPRYKVTKRGQDVALRCDPISGHVSLYWYRQALGQGPEFLTYFNYEAQQDKSGLPNDRFSAERPEGSISTLTIQRTEQRDSAMYRCASSQAGDTQYFGPGTRLTVL.

The rearrangement uses TRBV19 and TRBJ1-4; D ambiguous. Trimming took off 3 bases at V and 8 bases at J, with 7 bases between the two ends. The germline V gene has CDR1 LNHDA and CDR2 SQIVND (reference sequence). There are 12 residues in the CDR3. As DNA, the CDR3 is TGTGCCAGTAGTATTACCGAGGAAAAACTGTTTTTT. It codes for CASSITEEKLFF.

J is TRBJ2-2 and V is TRBV5-1; no firm D call. This CDR3 contains 14 residues. V lost 0 bases and J 4 bases, leaving 7 bases between the germline ends. Germline V CDR1 and CDR2: SGHRS, YFSETQ. The CDR3 DNA is TGCGCCAGCAGCTTGGACCCCTCCACCGGGGAGCTGTTTTTT. It translates to CASSLDPSTGELFF.

V is TRBV18 and J is TRBJ1-1; the D is unclear. Germline V gene data show CDR1 as KGHSH and CDR2 as LQKENI. CDR3 length equals 15 residues. Trimming removed 4 bases from V and 0 bases from J, with 12 bases in between. The CDR3 sequence is CASSRTDAMNTEAFF. The CDR3 bases are TGTGCCAGCTCACGCACTGACGCCATGAACACTGAAGCTTTCTTT.

The V and J genes are TRBV29-1 and TRBJ2-1, with D maybe TRBD1 (5 bases). Germline CDR1 SQVTM, CDR2 ANQGSEA. The V gene lost 6 bases and the J gene lost 0 bases, with 12 bases spanning the gap. The CDR3 runs to 14 residues. The CDR3, as DNA: TGCAGCGTAGAAACAGGTAGCTCCTACAATGAGCAGTTCTTC. This sequence encodes CSVETGSSYNEQFF.

The rearrangement links TRBV29-1 to TRBJ1-1; no firm D call. The germline V gene has CDR1 SQVTM and CDR2 ANQGSEA. V was trimmed by 5 bases and J by 0 bases, leaving 10 bases between them. The CDR3 runs 13 residues. The CDR3, as DNA: TGCAGCGTTTGGGGAGATCTGAACACTGAAGCTTTCTTT. This sequence encodes CSVWGDLNTEAFF.

This clone was observed a handful of times. CDR3 bases: TGTGCCAGCAGTTTAAGAGGACAGCCCCAGCATTTT. This gives the protein CASSLRGQPQHF. The V and J genes are TRBV12-3 or TRBV12-4 and TRBJ1-5; D ambiguous. V lost 2 bases, J lost 7 bases, and 6 bases lay in between. This CDR3 region has 12 residues.

The V and J genes are TRBV6-5 and TRBJ1-1, with no clear D. The CDR3 covers 14 residues. V lost 0 bases, J lost 5 bases, and 10 bases lay in between. Germline loops: CDR1 MNHEY, CDR2 SVGAGI. The CDR3 sequence: CASSYSRTRTEAFF. CDR3 DNA: TGTGCCAGCAGTTACTCGAGGACCCGGACTGAAGCTTTCTTT.

The chain employs TRBV5-6 and TRBJ1-2; D is possibly TRBD1 (6 bases). The germline gives CDR1 SGHDT, CDR2 YYEEEE. CDR3 length: 11 amino acids. Trimming pared 4 bases from V and 8 bases from J, leaving 9 bases between. CDR3: CASSLGQGYTF. CDR3 DNA: TGTGCCAGCAGCCTAGGACAGGGCTACACCTTC.

The rearrangement links TRBV7-7 to TRBJ1-6, with unresolved D. This CDR3 has 13 amino acids. Trimming removed 3 bases from V and 10 bases from J, with 10 bases in between. Germline V gene sequence: CDR1 SSHAT, CDR2 FNYEAQ (reference sequence). CDR3 bases: TGTGCCAGCAGCTTTTCTCCCGTATCACCCCTCCACTTT. Protein: CASSFSPVSPLHF.

The gene calls are TRBV7-2 and TRBJ2-7; D may be TRBD1 (5 bases). The V and J ends lost 1 base and 6 bases respectively, with 16 bases between them. The CDR3 length is 15 residues. The germline V gene encodes CDR1 SGHTA and CDR2 FQGNSA. The CDR3 coding sequence is TGTGCCAGCAGCTTAGGGGGCACAGGTCGAAGCGAGCAGTACTTC. Encoded protein: CASSLGGTGRSEQYF.

In its sample, this clone was seen a few times. This chain links TRBV5-1 with TRBJ2-7; 10 bases fit TRBD1. CDR1 and CDR2 from the germline V gene are SGHRS and YFSETQ. The CDR3 sequence is 15 residues long. V was clipped by 3 bases and J by 6 bases; unmatched bases: 9. The CDR3 reads CASSWGTGVISEQYF. The CDR3 bases are TGCGCCAGCAGCTGGGGGACAGGGGTTATCTCCGAGCAGTACTTC.

This chain joins TRBV3-1 (or the pseudogene TRBV3-2) and TRBJ1-5, with D maybe TRBD1 (6 bases). V was cut by 2 bases and J by 6 bases, with 11 bases left in between. Germline V gene sequence: CDR1 LGHDT, CDR2 YNNKEL (reference sequence). The CDR3 sequence is 14 residues long. CDR3 bases: TGTGCCAGCAGCCAACATGGACAGCCTCAGCCCCAGCATTTT. Translation: CASSQHGQPQPQHF.

The rearrangement uses TRBV30 and TRBJ1-2; D is possibly TRBD1 (6 bases). Germline V gene data show CDR1 as GTSNPN and CDR2 as SVGIG (reference sequence). The length of the CDR3 is 12 residues. Trimming pared 5 bases from V and 8 bases from J, leaving 15 bases between. CDR3 DNA: TGTGCCTGGGCAGGGGCCCCCGGGGGCTACACCTTC. This gives the protein CAWAGAPGGYTF.

The gene calls are TRBV4-2 and TRBJ1-2; D might be TRBD1 (5 bases). The CDR3 spans 15 residues. V lost 0 bases and J lost 5, with 13 bases in between. The germline CDR1 and CDR2 sequences are LGHNA and YNFKEQ. This CDR3 is CASSQDPHAGYGYTF. The CDR3, as DNA: TGTGCCAGCAGCCAAGATCCCCACGCAGGGTATGGCTACACCTTC.

The gene calls are TRBV6-5 and TRBJ2-7; 10 bases line up with TRBD1. CDR1 and CDR2 (germline): MNHEY, SVGAGI. V shed 4 bases and J 3 bases; nucleotides not matched to a gene: 3. The CDR3 length is 14 residues. The DNA for the CDR3 is TGTGCCAGCAGTTCCGGACAGGGGGGCTACGAGCAGTACTTC. Translating it yields CASSSGQGGYEQYF.

The rearrangement links TRBV6-2 or TRBV6-3 to TRBJ1-1; 9 bases are a match to TRBD1. The CDR3 is made up of 16 amino acids. Germline V gene sequence: CDR1 MNHEY, CDR2 SVGEGT. V dropped 5 bases and J dropped 3; count of bases not matched to a gene: 10. The CDR3 loop is CASSGTGTNYHTEAFF. The CDR3 region has the DNA TGTGCCAGCAGTGGGACAGGGACCAACTACCACACTGAAGCTTTCTTT.

The CDR3 reads CASSYRGTSGLQEQYF. The DNA for the CDR3 is TGTGCCAGCAGTTACAGGGGGACTAGCGGTTTGCAGGAGCAGTACTTC. The chain uses TRBV6-5 and TRBJ2-7; 11 nucleotides agree with TRBD2. This CDR3 is built from 16 residues. Trimming removed 2 bases from V and 7 bases from J; junction bases left unmatched: 10. The germline gives CDR1 MNHEY, CDR2 SVGAGI.

The chain is built from TRBV9 and TRBJ2-2; the D is unclear. The germline V gene encodes CDR1 SGDLS and CDR2 YYNGEE. This CDR3 is 13 amino acids long. V dropped 3 bases and J dropped 6 bases, with 9 bases sitting between them. The CDR3: CASSGPYPGELFF. CDR3 coding DNA: TGTGCCAGCAGCGGCCCTTACCCCGGGGAGCTGTTTTTT.

This clone was detected only once. The V call is TRBV11-2, the J call TRBJ2-1; TRBD2 is a possible D gene (5 bases). The V end lost 2 bases, the J end lost 0 bases, and 17 bases lay between the germline ends. Per germline, CDR1 SGHAT and CDR2 FQNNGV. The length of the CDR3 is 18 residues. The CDR3 here is CASSLRPSGQSSYNEQFF. CDR3 nucleotides: TGTGCCAGCAGCTTACGGCCCAGCGGCCAGAGCTCCTACAATGAGCAGTTCTTC.

DNA of the CDR3: TGTGCCACCAGCAGAGACAGGTCAAACACCGGGGAGCTGTTTTTT. Amino acids: CATSRDRSNTGELFF. This chain joins TRBV15 and TRBJ2-2; the D is unclear. The V and J ends lost 0 bases and 2 bases respectively, with 7 bases between them. The germline gives CDR1 LNHNV, CDR2 YYDKDF (reference sequence). CDR3 length: 15 amino acids.

The chain combines TRBV6-1 with TRBJ1-2; D gene uncertain. The CDR3 is 15 amino acids. Trimming stripped 3 bases from V and 4 bases from J, with 15 bases between. From germline, CDR1 is MNHNS and CDR2 SASEGT. CDR3 sequence reads: CASSDPALGFYGYTF. The CDR3 coding sequence is TGTGCCAGCAGTGATCCAGCATTGGGGTTCTATGGCTACACCTTC.

CDR3 bases: TGTGCCAGCAGCAAACTTAAAGGGCACAATGAGCAGTTCTTC. Encoded protein: CASSKLKGHNEQFF. The chain links TRBV21-1 to TRBJ2-1. TRBV21-1 is classified as a pseudogene. The CDR3 is 14 residues long.

The chain carries TRBV6-1 and TRBJ2-7; 7 positions agree with TRBD1. With V trimmed by 0 bases and J by 2 bases, 4 bases remained unmatched. The CDR3 contains 15 residues. From germline, CDR1 is MNHNS and CDR2 SASEGT. This CDR3 reads CASSEARQGTYEQYF. CDR3 DNA: TGTGCCAGCAGTGAAGCCCGACAGGGTACCTACGAGCAGTACTTC.

V is TRBV9 and J is TRBJ2-2; D possibly matches TRBD1 or TRBD2 (7 bases each). This CDR3 contains 18 residues. From germline, CDR1 is SGDLS and CDR2 YYNGEE. V was shortened by 3 bases and J by 5 bases, with 23 bases between the two germline ends. The chain's CDR3 is CASSASQAGRGGTGELFF. Written as DNA, the CDR3 is TGTGCCAGCAGCGCATCACAGGCGGGCAGGGGGGGAACCGGGGAGCTGTTTTTT.

The chain links TRBV9 to TRBJ2-7; D is unclear. Between the trimmed V and J ends, which lost 0 bases and 5 bases, there was a span of 21 bases. CDR3 length equals 17 residues. The V gene's germline CDR1 is SGDLS and CDR2 YYNGEE. CDR3 coding DNA: TGTGCCAGCAGCGTAGCTTCCGGATCGCTTCGGGCTGACGAGCAGTACTTC. Its translation is CASSVASGSLRADEQYF.

The chain recombines TRBV6-2 or TRBV6-3 with TRBJ2-1; D gene uncertain. Looked up from germline, CDR1 is MNHEY and CDR2 is SVGEGT. Trimming removed 2 bases from V and 4 bases from J, with 3 bases in between. The CDR3 extends over 12 amino acids. The DNA for the CDR3 is TGTGCCAGCAGTTACCGATACAATGAGCAGTTCTTC. It specifies CASSYRYNEQFF.